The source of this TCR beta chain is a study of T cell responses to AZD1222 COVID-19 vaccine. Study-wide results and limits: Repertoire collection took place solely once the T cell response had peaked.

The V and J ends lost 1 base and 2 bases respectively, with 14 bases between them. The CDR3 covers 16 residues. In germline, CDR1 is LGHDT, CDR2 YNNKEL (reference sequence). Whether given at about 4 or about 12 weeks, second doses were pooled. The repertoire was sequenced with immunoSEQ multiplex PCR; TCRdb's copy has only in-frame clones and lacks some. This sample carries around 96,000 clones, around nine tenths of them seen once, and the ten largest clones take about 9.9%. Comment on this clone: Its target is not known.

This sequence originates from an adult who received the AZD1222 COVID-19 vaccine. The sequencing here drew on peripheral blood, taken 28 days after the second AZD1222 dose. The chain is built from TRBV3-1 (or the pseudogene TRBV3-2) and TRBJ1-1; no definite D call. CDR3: CASSQGFGNLNTEAFF. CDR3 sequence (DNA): TGTGCCAGCAGCCAAGGGTTCGGAAACTTAAACACTGAAGCTTTCTTT.